Presented here are 27 T cell receptor beta chains from one specimen sequenced in a study of blood T cell repertoires in COVID-19. TCRdb's table, derived via immunoSEQ multiplex PCR, lists solely in-frame clones and lacks some. The profile shows about 140,000 clones, 70% to 90% of them singletons. Sample: peripheral blood. These receptors were obtained from a woman aged 55-75 years with acute or convalescent COVID-19.

The V and J genes are TRBV13 and TRBJ1-1, with 8 bases fitting TRBD1. Germline V gene lookup returns CDR1 PRHDT and CDR2 FYEKMQ (reference sequence). The junction had 11 bases not matched to a gene; V was cut back by 5 bases and J by 12 bases. CDR3 length: 13 amino acids. The CDR3 protein is CASSLGADRESFF. CDR3 sequence (DNA): TGTGCCAGCAGCCTGGGCGCGGACAGGGAGTCTTTCTTT.

The chain employs TRBV5-5 and TRBJ1-1, with 8 bases lining up with TRBD1. The length of the CDR3 is 14 residues. The germline V gene encodes CDR1 SGHKS and CDR2 YYEKEE (reference sequence). The V gene end was trimmed by 3 bases and the J gene end by 4 bases; junction bases not matched to a gene: 5. The CDR3 DNA follows: TGTGCCAGCAGCTGGAACAGGGGGGTCACTGAAGCTTTCTTT. Its translation is CASSWNRGVTEAFF.

The rearrangement links TRBV6-2 or TRBV6-3 to TRBJ2-2; 9 positions agree with TRBD1. The CDR3 runs 16 residues. Germline V lookup: CDR1 MNHEY, CDR2 SVGEGT. Trimming removed 3 bases from V and 6 bases from J; junction bases left unmatched: 8. CDR3 DNA sequence: TGTGCCAGCAGTTATAAATTGGGACAGGGCCCCGGGGAGCTGTTTTTT. Translating gives CASSYKLGQGPGELFF.

The V call is TRBV27, the J call TRBJ2-7, with D possibly TRBD1 on 6 matching bases. Looked up from germline, CDR1 is MNHEY and CDR2 is SMNVEV (reference sequence). The V and J ends lost 7 bases and 0 bases respectively, with 16 bases between them. The CDR3 has 15 amino acids. The CDR3 nucleotides are TGTGCCAGCAACCCAACAGGGATTCCCTCCTACGAGCAGTACTTC. Residues: CASNPTGIPSYEQYF.

The V call is TRBV5-5, the J call TRBJ1-5; D unclear. The V end lost 0 bases, the J end lost 6 bases, and 7 bases lay between the germline ends. CDR1 and CDR2 from the germline V gene are SGHKS and YYEKEE (reference sequence). The CDR3 has 13 residues. The CDR3 here is CASSLGESQPQHF. CDR3 nucleotides: TGTGCCAGCAGCTTGGGAGAGAGTCAGCCCCAGCATTTT.

This clone has just one count. The CDR3, as DNA: TGCAGCGTGCCCAGAGGGGGGACTAGCTTTCCGGATACGCAGTATTTT. Translation gives CSVPRGGTSFPDTQYF. V is TRBV29-1 and J is TRBJ2-3, with 9 bases matching TRBD2. The CDR3 totals 16 residues. CDR1 SQVTM and CDR2 ANQGSEA come from the germline V gene. J lost 6 bases, V lost 6 bases, and 16 bases had no gene match.

This clone was found once. CDR3 in DNA: TGTGCCACCAGCATGGGTGCGGGATACCGCTCTGGGGCCAACGTCCTGACTTTC. Amino acid sequence: CATSMGAGYRSGANVLTF. This chain uses TRBV15 with TRBJ2-6; possibly TRBD2 for D (6 bases). Per the germline V gene, CDR1 is LNHNV and CDR2 is YYDKDF (reference sequence). Trimming cost V 4 bases and J 0 bases, with 16 bases left between them. This CDR3 spans 18 amino acids. The variable domain in full, completed from reference TRBV15 and TRBJ2-6, reads DAMVIQNPRYQVTQFGKPVTLSCSQTLNHNVMYWYQQKSSQAPKLLFHYYDKDFNNEADTPDNFQSRRPNTSFCFLDIRSPGLGDTAMYLCATSMGAGYRSGANVLTFGAGSRLTVL.

V and J are TRBV5-1 and TRBJ1-2; 10 nucleotides line up with TRBD1. In germline, CDR1 is SGHRS, CDR2 YFSETQ. The CDR3 extends over 14 amino acids. The V and J ends lost 5 bases and 6 bases, in that order; junction bases with no gene match: 7. This CDR3 reads CASSGSGQGHGYTF. CDR3 coding DNA: TGCGCCAGCAGTGGCTCGGGACAGGGGCATGGCTACACCTTC. Together with reference TRBV5-1 and TRBJ1-2, the CDR3 gives the full variable domain: KAGVTQTPRYLIKTRGQQVTLSCSPISGHRSVSWYQQTPGQGLQFLFEYFSETQRNKGNFPGRFSGRQFSNSRSEMNVSTLELGDSALYLCASSGSGQGHGYTFGSGTRLTVV.

The rearrangement links TRBV28 to TRBJ2-3; TRBD2 matches 7 bases. V dropped 6 bases and J dropped 0; count of bases not matched to a gene: 6. CDR1 is MDHEN and CDR2 is SYDVKM in the germline V gene. The CDR3 length is 15 residues. The CDR3 sequence is CASSPAGKSTDTQYF. CDR3 coding DNA: TGTGCCAGCAGCCCAGCGGGGAAGAGCACAGATACGCAGTATTTT.

The chain links TRBV7-2 to TRBJ2-7; 10 bases are shared with TRBD1. The CDR3 is made up of 16 amino acids. Trimming took 6 bases from V and 2 from J; bases not matched to a gene: 10. Germline CDR1 and CDR2: SGHTA and FQGNSA. CDR3 sequence reads: CASSPEIGQGAYEQYF. CDR3 nucleotide sequence: TGTGCCAGCAGTCCCGAAATAGGACAGGGGGCCTACGAGCAGTACTTC. Filled out from reference TRBV7-2 and TRBJ2-7, the complete variable domain reads GAGVSQSPSNKVTEKGKDVELRCDPISGHTALYWYRQSLGQGLEFLIYFQGNSAPDKSGLPSDRFSAERTGGSVSTLTIQRTQQEDSAVYLCASSPEIGQGAYEQYFGPGTRLTVT.

This chain joins TRBV27 and TRBJ2-1; TRBD1 is a possible D gene (5 bases). The ends were cut back, 7 bases at V and 5 bases at J, with 18 bases in the middle. The CDR3 has 15 residues. Looked up from germline, CDR1 is MNHEY and CDR2 is SMNVEV (reference sequence). The CDR3 region is CASTQDTDGDNEQFF. The CDR3 DNA reads TGTGCCAGCACCCAGGACACCGATGGGGACAATGAGCAGTTCTTC.

The chain joins TRBV19 to TRBJ1-5, with 8 positions matching TRBD1. In germline, CDR1 is LNHDA, CDR2 SQIVND (reference sequence). V was pared by 6 bases and J by 11 bases, with 15 bases of the junction left unmatched. The CDR3 sequence is 15 residues long. The chain's CDR3 is CASSTGTGAVRAQHF. CDR3 in DNA: TGTGCCAGTAGCACCGGGACAGGCGCCGTTAGGGCCCAGCATTTT.

This chain joins TRBV28 and TRBJ1-2; maybe TRBD1 (5 bases). V shed 4 bases and J shed 8 bases, with 17 bases lying between them. Germline V gives CDR1 MDHEN, CDR2 SYDVKM. CDR3 size: 14 residues. Here the CDR3 reads CASSSQGLATGYTF. CDR3 nucleotides: TGTGCCAGCAGTTCGCAGGGACTCGCCACGGGCTACACCTTC.

The chain uses TRBV28 and TRBJ1-2, with a weak D call TRBD1 (6 bases). The V end lost 1 base, the J end lost 9 bases, and 12 bases lay between the germline ends. This CDR3 region has 13 residues. The germline CDR1 and CDR2 sequences are MDHEN and SYDVKM. This CDR3 is CASSLFGGERYTF. As DNA, the CDR3 is TGTGCCAGCAGTTTATTTGGGGGCGAACGCTACACCTTC.

The chain joins TRBV7-8 to TRBJ1-1; 9 bases match TRBD1. V dropped 5 bases and J dropped 9; count of bases not matched to a gene: 10. The V gene's germline CDR1 is SGHVS and CDR2 FQNEAQ. This CDR3 is built from 14 residues. The CDR3 DNA follows: TGTGCCAGCAGCACCAATTGGGGACAGGGTAAAGCTTTCTTT. Protein product: CASSTNWGQGKAFF.

This clone came up a few times. This chain joins TRBV3-1 (or the pseudogene TRBV3-2) and TRBJ1-6, with unresolved D. Germline V gene sequence: CDR1 LGHDT, CDR2 YNNKEL (reference sequence). CDR3 length: 14 amino acids. V was pared by 3 bases and J by 16 bases, with 19 bases between. CDR3 residues: CASSQTTVTSNLHF. The CDR3 DNA sequence: TGTGCCAGCAGCCAGACTACAGTTACTTCAAATCTCCACTTT.

This chain connects TRBV7-2 to TRBJ2-2; D gene unclear. V was pared by 5 bases and J by 0 bases, with 10 bases between. The germline gives CDR1 SGHTA, CDR2 FQGNSA. The length of the CDR3 is 15 residues. CDR3 nucleotide sequence: TGTGCCAGCAGCAACAGTATGTCGAACACCGGGGAGCTGTTTTTT. This encodes CASSNSMSNTGELFF.

V and J are TRBV5-1 and TRBJ2-2; TRBD1 matches 8 bases. CDR3 size: 16 residues. J lost 6 bases, V lost 1 base, and 8 bases had no gene match. Germline CDR1 and CDR2: SGHRS and YFSETQ. For the CDR3, the DNA is TGCGCCAGCAGCTTGATGGCAGGGGGCGCGGCCGGGGAGCTGTTTTTT. Translation: CASSLMAGGAAGELFF.

This rearrangement joins TRBV7-3 to TRBJ2-2, with TRBD2 as a possible D gene (5 bases). CDR3 size: 14 residues. The V gene's germline CDR1 is SGHTA and CDR2 FQGTGA. V lost 2 bases to trimming and J lost 7 bases, with 11 bases between them. CDR3 in DNA: TGTGCCAGCAGCTTAGTGGCGGGTATCGGGGAGCTGTTTTTT. Translated: CASSLVAGIGELFF.

The rearrangement uses TRBV30 and TRBJ1-4; no reliable D call. The CDR3 is 14 amino acids. The germline V gene encodes CDR1 GTSNPN and CDR2 SVGIG (reference sequence). The V gene lost 2 bases and the J gene lost 0 bases, with 7 bases spanning the gap. The CDR3 sequence is CAWSPVATNEKLFF. DNA for the CDR3: TGTGCCTGGAGTCCTGTTGCAACTAATGAAAAACTGTTTTTT. Complete variable domain (other parts from reference TRBV30 and TRBJ1-4): SQTIHQWPATLVQPVGSPLSLECTVEGTSNPNLYWYRQAAGRGLQLLFYSVGIGQISSEVPQNLSASRPQDRQFILSSKKLLLSDSGFYLCAWSPVATNEKLFFGSGTQLSVL.

The CDR3 here is CASSEGTGGGGTEAFF. For the CDR3, the DNA is TGTGCCAGCAGTGAAGGTACAGGGGGCGGCGGCACTGAAGCTTTCTTT. The V call is TRBV6-1, the J call TRBJ1-1; 9 bases fit TRBD1. Trimming removed 1 base from V and 4 bases from J; junction bases left unmatched: 7. Germline loops: CDR1 MNHNS, CDR2 SASEGT. The CDR3 is 16 amino acids.

The chain couples TRBV9 to TRBJ2-1; D might be TRBD1 (5 bases). Germline CDR1 reads SGDLS; CDR2 reads YYNGEE. With 0 bases removed from V and 7 bases from J, the gap between germline ends came to 14 bases. CDR3 length: 15 residues. The CDR3 spells CASSVDPRNRNEQFF. For the CDR3, the DNA is TGTGCCAGCAGCGTAGACCCAAGGAACAGGAATGAGCAGTTCTTC.

This chain uses TRBV7-2 with TRBJ2-3, with D maybe TRBD2 (6 bases). V lost 0 bases, J lost 3 bases, and 7 bases lay in between. The CDR3 extends over 14 amino acids. Germline CDR1 SGHTA, CDR2 FQGNSA. CDR3 coding DNA: TGTGCCAGCAGCTTAGCGGGGGGTACAGATACGCAGTATTTT. Amino acid sequence: CASSLAGGTDTQYF. The variable domain in full, completed from reference TRBV7-2 and TRBJ2-3, reads GAGVSQSPSNKVTEKGKDVELRCDPISGHTALYWYRQSLGQGLEFLIYFQGNSAPDKSGLPSDRFSAERTGGSVSTLTIQRTQQEDSAVYLCASSLAGGTDTQYFGPGTRLTVL.

CDR3 in amino acids: CASSPGPAGGELFF. CDR3 sequence (DNA): TGTGCCAGCTCACCCGGGCCTGCAGGGGGGGAGCTGTTTTTT. The chain has TRBV18 and TRBJ2-2; D might be TRBD1 (5 bases). Germline loops: CDR1 KGHSH, CDR2 LQKENI. Trimming took off 3 bases at V and 8 bases at J, with 13 bases between the two ends. This CDR3 spans 14 amino acids.

The chain uses TRBV15 and TRBJ2-7; D call uncertain. The ends were cut back, 0 bases at V and 3 bases at J, with 15 bases in the middle. The CDR3 consists of 16 residues. Germline V gene sequence: CDR1 LNHNV, CDR2 YYDKDF (reference sequence). The CDR3 nucleotides are TGTGCCACCAGCAGAGATCTCCCAACCAGATACTACGAGCAGTACTTC. Translated, it gives CATSRDLPTRYYEQYF.

The chain couples TRBV7-8 to TRBJ1-2, with D uncertain. The CDR3 covers 14 residues. V was trimmed by 6 bases and J by 2 bases, leaving 13 bases between them. From germline, CDR1 is SGHVS and CDR2 FQNEAQ. The CDR3 coding sequence is TGTGCCAGCAGTAGGGAGGGAGCGAACTATGGCTACACCTTC. It is translated as CASSREGANYGYTF.

The chain carries TRBV20-1 and TRBJ2-7, with 12 bases fitting TRBD2. The CDR3 extends over 15 amino acids. Germline values: CDR1 DFQATT, CDR2 SNEGSKA (reference sequence). Losses at the gene ends were 3 bases for V and 5 bases for J; bases not matched to a gene: 8. The CDR3: CSASPLAGGPNEQYF. CDR3 in DNA: TGCAGTGCTAGTCCGCTAGCGGGGGGGCCGAACGAGCAGTACTTC.